These T cell receptor beta chains were read from a single sample in a study of blood T cell repertoires in COVID-19. Data came from immunoSEQ multiplex PCR; TCRdb stores just in-frame clones and leaves some out. The top ten hold 7% to 8.5% of the sample, which has around 20,000 clones, 91% seen once. Material for sequencing was peripheral blood. All receptors derive from a man between 65 and 85 years old with active COVID-19. The CDR3 runs from the conserved cysteine through the conserved F or W. D genes are given only for firm matches. The listing skips clone size in some rows; elsewhere it reads once, few, many or a size class.

j_call,v_call,clone_size,d_call,cdr3_aa,cdr3_nt
TRBJ2-1,TRBV7-2,-,TRBD2,CASSLTSGIYNEQFF,TGTGCCAGCAGCTTGACTAGCGGTATCTACAATGAGCAGTTCTTC
TRBJ2-5,TRBV28,-,TRBD1,CASSKSGTGMLGETQYF,TGTGCCAGCAGCAAATCCGGGACAGGGATGTTAGGGGAGACCCAGTACTTC
TRBJ1-6,TRBV18,-,TRBD1,CASSTTGAGNSPLHF,TGTGCCAGCTCAACCACAGGGGCGGGAAATTCACCCCTCCACTTT
TRBJ2-7,TRBV7-8,-,TRBD1,CASSTGQYYEQYF,TGTGCCAGCAGCACGGGACAGTACTACGAGCAGTACTTC
TRBJ2-1,TRBV7-8,-,-,CASSRGVAASYNEQFF,TGTGCCAGCAGCCGAGGAGTAGCGGCCAGTTACAATGAGCAGTTCTTC
TRBJ1-2,TRBV6-5,-,TRBD1,CASSYGPGGVHGYTF,TGTGCCAGCAGTTATGGCCCAGGGGGTGTTCATGGCTACACCTTC
TRBJ1-3,TRBV6-1,-,-,CASSEAHGGSSGNTIYF,TGTGCCAGCAGTGAAGCTCATGGGGGGAGCTCTGGAAACACCATATATTTT
TRBJ2-4,TRBV19,-,-,CASSIGLLMVKNIQYF,TGTGCCAGTAGTATCGGACTCCTTATGGTCAAAAACATTCAGTACTTC
TRBJ1-2,TRBV7-8,-,-,CASSLAGLGPYGYTF,TGTGCCAGCAGCTTAGCAGGTCTGGGCCCATATGGCTACACCTTC
TRBJ2-3,TRBV9,-,-,CASSVGQRPFDTQYF,TGTGCCAGCAGCGTCGGACAGAGACCCTTCGATACGCAGTATTTT
TRBJ2-3,TRBV4-3,-,-,CASSQALAGGTDTQYF,TGCGCCAGCAGCCAAGCTTTGGCAGGGGGCACAGATACGCAGTATTTT
TRBJ1-1,TRBV11-1,-,-,CASSLAPRDTEAFF,TGTGCCAGCAGCTTAGCCCCACGGGACACTGAAGCTTTCTTT
TRBJ2-1,TRBV4-3,-,TRBD2,CASSQEGLASSYNEQFF,TGCGCCAGCAGCCAAGAGGGACTAGCGAGCTCCTACAATGAGCAGTTCTTC
TRBJ2-2,TRBV18,-,TRBD2,CASSRREPTGELFF,TGTGCCAGCTCACGGCGGGAGCCCACCGGGGAGCTGTTTTTT
TRBJ1-1,TRBV30,-,-,CAWSQFSVLNTEAFF,TGTGCCTGGAGTCAGTTTAGCGTGCTGAACACTGAAGCTTTCTTT
TRBJ1-2,TRBV2,few,-,CASGRGLNYGYTF,TGTGCCAGCGGGAGAGGGCTCAACTATGGCTACACCTTC
TRBJ2-3,TRBV7-8,once,TRBD1,CASSLRDRGREGTDTQYF,TGTGCCAGCAGCTTAAGGGACAGGGGGCGGGAAGGCACAGATACGCAGTATTTT
TRBJ2-7,TRBV7-8,-,-,CASSPHSYEQYF,TGTGCCAGCAGCCCCCACTCGTACGAGCAGTACTTC
TRBJ1-3,TRBV28,-,-,CASSFSVVGNTIYF,TGTGCCAGCAGTTTCAGTGTGGTGGGAAACACCATATATTTT
TRBJ2-2,TRBV11-2,-,TRBD1,CASSLGQGAGELFF,TGTGCCAGCAGCTTAGGACAGGGGGCCGGGGAGCTGTTTTTT
TRBJ1-2,TRBV6-2/TRBV6-3,-,-,CASSYTTGGRPPMGYGYTF,TGTGCCAGCAGTTACACCACCGGAGGACGTCCCCCTATGGGCTATGGCTACACCTTC
TRBJ1-1,TRBV18,-,-,CASSPFAGFTEAFF,TGTGCCAGCTCACCATTCGCCGGGTTCACTGAAGCTTTCTTT
TRBJ2-7,TRBV7-2,-,-,CASSLDLGGLGVYEQYF,TGTGCCAGCAGCTTAGATCTTGGAGGGTTGGGCGTATACGAGCAGTACTTC
TRBJ2-5,TRBV7-2,-,-,CASSLTARTYQETQYF,TGTGCCAGCAGCTTAACGGCCCGGACTTACCAAGAGACCCAGTACTTC
TRBJ2-3,TRBV5-1,-,-,CASSPWAGRSDTQYF,TGCGCCAGCAGCCCCTGGGCGGGAAGGTCAGATACGCAGTATTTT
TRBJ2-1,TRBV5-1,-,TRBD2,CASSVTSGGRANEQFF,TGCGCCAGCAGCGTGACTAGCGGGGGGCGCGCCAATGAGCAGTTCTTC
TRBJ1-1,TRBV18,-,TRBD1,CASSPDRVSTEAFF,TGTGCCAGCTCACCAGACAGGGTCTCCACTGAAGCTTTCTTT
TRBJ2-2,TRBV7-9,once,-,CASSRTGELFF,TGTGCCAGCAGCCGGACCGGGGAGCTGTTTTTT
TRBJ1-1,TRBV28,few,-,CASTPSTNTEAFF,TGTGCCAGCACCCCATCTACTAACACTGAAGCTTTCTTT
TRBJ1-1,TRBV6-2/TRBV6-3,-,TRBD1,CASSYWDRVTEAFF,TGTGCCAGCAGTTACTGGGACAGGGTCACTGAAGCTTTCTTT
TRBJ2-1,TRBV10-3,-,-,CAISAGGNEQFF,TGTGCCATCAGTGCAGGGGGGAATGAGCAGTTCTTC